The next 7 T cell receptor beta chains were all read from a single sample in a study of T cell responses to AZD1222 COVID-19 vaccine. Profiled with immunoSEQ multiplex PCR; TCRdb holds only in-frame clones, not every one. The sample has 150,000 to 200,000 clones, more than 85% seen once. Sequencing was performed on peripheral blood, taken on day 0 of AZD1222 vaccination. All receptors come from an adult in good health.

The rearrangement links TRBV14 to TRBJ1-1; tentatively, D is TRBD1 (5 bases). The V end lost 8 bases, the J end lost 0 bases, and 10 bases lay between the germline ends. Germline CDR1 is SGHDN and CDR2 is FVKESK. This CDR3 has 13 residues. The CDR3 reads CASQRGLNTEAFF. CDR3 coding DNA: TGTGCCAGCCAGCGGGGGTTGAACACTGAAGCTTTCTTT.

The chain employs TRBV6-2 or TRBV6-3 and TRBJ1-2; 12 nucleotides match TRBD1. V lost 3 bases and J lost 6; bases outside the gene matches: 5. This CDR3 region has 15 residues. The V gene's germline CDR1 is MNHEY and CDR2 SVGEGT. For the CDR3, the DNA is TGTGCCAGCAGTTATTCGGGACAGGGGGCGCATGGCTACACCTTC. Residues: CASSYSGQGAHGYTF.

The V gene is TRBV27, the J gene TRBJ1-2, with TRBD1 as a possible D gene (5 bases). Germline V gene lookup returns CDR1 MNHEY and CDR2 SMNVEV (reference sequence). This CDR3 is built from 12 residues. V lost 5 bases and J lost 8, with 12 bases in between. This CDR3 reads CASSVDNRGYTF. The CDR3 coding sequence is TGTGCCAGCAGTGTGGACAATCGAGGCTACACCTTC.

A word on this clone: The same CDR3 can be traced to other DNA sequences in this sample. This chain uses TRBV2 with TRBJ2-6, with D unresolved. The CDR3 is 13 amino acids. In germline, CDR1 is SNHLY, CDR2 FYNNEI. V shed 7 bases and J shed 0 bases, with 4 bases lying between them. Here the CDR3 reads CASTGSGANVLTF. CDR3 sequence (DNA): TGTGCCAGCACAGGCTCTGGGGCCAACGTCCTGACTTTC.

In DNA, the CDR3 is TGTGCCAGCAGCCAGTTGGAGGGGAGTCTAGCTTTCTTT. It codes for CASSQLEGSLAFF. The V call is TRBV3-1 (or the pseudogene TRBV3-2), the J call TRBJ1-1; D might be TRBD1 (5 bases). The CDR3 totals 13 residues. V gave up 3 bases and J gave up 10 bases, with 15 bases separating them. CDR1 LGHDT and CDR2 YNNKEL come from the germline V gene (reference sequence).

J is TRBJ1-5 and V is TRBV9; D is undetermined. The CDR3 loop spans 15 amino acids. Deletions cut 2 bases from V and 4 bases from J, with 13 bases between. Germline CDR1 is SGDLS and CDR2 is YYNGEE. The CDR3, as DNA: TGTGCCAGCAGCGTGGGTTTAGTGGGGAATCAGCCCCAGCATTTT. Translation: CASSVGLVGNQPQHF.

V is TRBV14 and J is TRBJ2-1; the D gene could be TRBD1 or TRBD2 (6 bases each). The CDR3 is 16 residues long. Germline values: CDR1 SGHDN, CDR2 FVKESK. With 5 bases removed from V and 3 bases from J, the gap between germline ends came to 17 bases. The CDR3 sequence: CASSETGPGDYNEQFF. The CDR3 DNA reads as TGTGCCAGCAGCGAGACAGGTCCGGGAGACTACAATGAGCAGTTCTTC. The complete variable domain, with remaining parts taken from reference TRBV14 and TRBJ2-1, reads EAGVTQFPSHSVIEKGQTVTLRCDPISGHDNLYWYRRVMGKEIKFLLHFVKESKQDESGMPNNRFLAERTGGTYSTLKVQPAELEDSGVYFCASSETGPGDYNEQFFGPGTRLTVL.